Below are 9 T cell receptor beta chains sequenced from a single sample in a study of Graves' ophthalmopathy and Graves' hyperthyroidism. The authors amplified TCR beta CDR3 regions from RNA transcripts. Second-round multiplex PCR came after first-round RT-PCR with HTBI primers. One entry per CDR3 protein results from TCRdb running MiXCR on the multiplex PCR reads. This sample has hundreds of thousands of distinct CDR3 sequences, with 15% found just once. The sequencing sample was made of peripheral blood. The receptors originated from a woman aged 18 to 35 with stable Graves' hyperthyroidism.

This clonotype was seen a handful of times. This sequence joins TRBV6-2 or TRBV6-3 and TRBJ2-5; D tentatively fits TRBD1 or TRBD2 (5 bases each). V was shortened by 4 bases and J by 5 bases, with 14 bases between the two germline ends. The CDR3 spans 14 residues. The germline V gene encodes CDR1 MNHEY and CDR2 SVGEGT. CDR3 in DNA: TGTGCCAGCAGTTTGGGGGATGCCATGGAGACCCAGTACTTC. This encodes CASSLGDAMETQYF.

The sample holds many counts of this clonotype. V usage is TRBV20-1 and J usage is TRBJ2-7; 9 bases map to TRBD1. CDR1 is DFQATT, CDR2 SNEGSKA, per germline (reference sequence). V gave up 6 bases and J gave up 4 bases; unmatched junction bases: 4. The CDR3 has 12 residues. In DNA, the CDR3 is TGCAGTGCCAACAGGGGGCTGTACGAGCAGTACTTC. Protein: CSANRGLYEQYF.

This clonotype was picked up many times. V usage is TRBV4-1 and J usage is TRBJ1-1; the match to TRBD1 covers 11 bases. Germline-derived CDR1 and CDR2 are MGHRA and YSYEKL. This CDR3 is 17 amino acids long. Losses at the gene ends were 4 bases for V and 3 bases for J; bases not matched to a gene: 10. CDR3 coding DNA: TGCGCCAGCAGCCCTTGGACAGGGGGCGCTTTGGACACTGAAGCTTTCTTT. Translating gives CASSPWTGGALDTEAFF.

Regarding this clonotype: A clone one base away is much larger, so this may be a read error. V gene TRBV2 combines with J gene TRBJ2-5; 10 nucleotides agree with TRBD1. Looked up from germline, CDR1 is SNHLY and CDR2 is FYNNEI. CDR3 length equals 14 residues. The CDR3 DNA reads as TGTACCACGAAAGAGGGACAGGGGATGGAGACCCAGTACTTC. This translates into CTTKEGQGMETQYF.

This clonotype showed up just a few times. The chain joins TRBV25-1 to TRBJ2-7, with D perhaps matching TRBD1 or TRBD2 (6 bases each). The germline CDR1 and CDR2 sequences are MGHDK and SYGVNS. CDR3 size: 18 residues. The CDR3 DNA follows: TGTGCCAGCAGTGGGGTCTGGGGGGCGGGCCACGACTCCTACGAGCAGTGGGTC. Amino acid sequence: CASSGVWGAGHDSYEQWV.

There are a few counts of this clonotype. The gene calls are TRBV5-1 and TRBJ2-3; TRBD2 matches at 10 bases. The germline V gene encodes CDR1 SGHRS and CDR2 YFSETQ. The trim removed 3 bases at V and 4 bases at J, leaving 5 bases unmatched. The CDR3 length is 15 residues. The CDR3 region has the DNA TGCGCCAGCAGCTACGGACTAGCGGTCTCAGATACGCAGTATTTT. It encodes CASSYGLAVSDTQYF.

This clonotype was observed many times. V gene TRBV29-1 combines with J gene TRBJ1-1; maybe TRBD1 (6 bases). The V gene lost 6 bases and the J gene lost 2 bases, with 16 bases spanning the gap. The CDR3 sequence is 14 residues long. CDR1 SQVTM and CDR2 ANQGSEA come from the germline V gene. CDR3: CSVSDRPFNTEAFF. The CDR3, as DNA: TGCAGCGTCTCTGACAGGCCCTTTAACACTGAAGCTTTCTTT.

This clonotype was seen ten or more times. The CDR3 is CASRLLDRGSGYTF. The CDR3 nucleotides read TGTGCCAGCAGACTATTGGATCGGGGTTCTGGCTACACCTTC. The chain is built from TRBV2 and TRBJ1-2; unclear D gene. V was trimmed by 6 bases and J by 7 bases, leaving 18 bases between them. The CDR3 has 14 amino acids. The germline V gene encodes CDR1 SNHLY and CDR2 FYNNEI. The full variable domain, with the rest looked up from reference TRBV2 and TRBJ1-2, is EPEVTQTPSHQVTQMGQEVILRCVPISNHLYFYWYRQILGQKVEFLVSFYNNEISEKSEIFDDQFSVERPDGSNFTLKIRSTKLEDSAMYFCASRLLDRGSGYTFGSGTRLTVV.

CDR3 bases: TGTGCCAGCAGCCCCAACTACGGGGGGGGCTACGAGCAGTACTTC. Translating it yields CASSPNYGGGYEQYF. This chain links TRBV7-6 with TRBJ2-7; 8 nucleotides agree with TRBD2. The length of the CDR3 is 15 residues. Per the germline V gene, CDR1 is SGHVS and CDR2 is FNYEAQ. Trimming at V came to 5 bases and at J to 3 bases, leaving 9 bases not matched to a gene.